This T cell receptor (beta chain) appears in the sequencing data of a study of T cells in Graves' hyperthyroidism and ophthalmopathy. The overall study: Blood was drawn when the patient was first diagnosed and still untreated.

Amplification of TCR beta CDR3 regions was performed using RNA transcripts as template. Carried out on the TCR CDR3, a first-round RT-PCR used the HTBI primer set. Each CDR3 protein gets one entry after TCRdb re-called the multiplex PCR reads with MiXCR. The table has fewer than 200,000 distinct CDR3 sequences, approximately 9% seen once. In its sample, this clonotype was seen many times. Trimming stripped 3 bases from V and 3 bases from J, with 12 bases between. Germline values: CDR1 LNHDA, CDR2 SQIVND (reference sequence). The length of the CDR3 is 14 residues. Reasons for excluding patients were uncontrolled infection, other autoimmune disease, pregnancy or lactation.

The sequenced material came from blood. This sequence originates from a woman under 30 with Graves' hyperthyroidism that later progressed to Graves' ophthalmopathy. The gene calls are TRBV19 and TRBJ2-7; D is ambiguous. The CDR3 DNA sequence: TGTGCCAGTAGTATTTCCCGTCAAGTCTACGAGCAGTACTTC. It encodes CASSISRQVYEQYF.